This record covers a single T cell receptor beta chain. The antigen is undetermined. This CDR3 has 13 amino acids. V lost 6 bases, J lost 1 base, and 11 bases lay in between. CDR1 DFQATT and CDR2 SNEGSKA come from the germline V gene (reference sequence). These data are taken from a study of post-analysis software for immune sequencing data. Across the whole study: Secondary progressive, relapsing-remitting and progressive-relapsing multiple sclerosis were among the included disease courses.

Study-level results: Patients had higher frequencies than controls of a handful of TRBV segments, including TRBV5-6, TRBV5-1 and TRBV20-1. The authors found that F measure strongly co-clustered same-batch samples. The normalized Chao1 diversity of multiple sclerosis patients was significantly lower than that of controls.

Unique molecular identifiers were built into the TCR beta cDNA libraries. Researchers reported 520,000 or so cDNA molecules coming from around 1 to 10 million T cells. Each CDR3 protein is one row after TCRdb ran MiXCR on the PCR reads. The data contain about 800,000 distinct CDR3 sequences, 25% to 30% of them singletons. The specimen was blood. This TCR derives from a girl under 18 with multiple sclerosis. The gene calls are TRBV20-1 and TRBJ2-3; TRBD1 is a possible D gene (6 bases). CDR3 region: CSAYGQRTDTQYF. CDR3 coding DNA: TGCAGTGCGTACGGACAGCGCACAGATACGCAGTATTTT.